This T cell receptor beta chain was sequenced during a study of identical twins. Losses at the gene ends were 6 bases for V and 3 bases for J; bases not matched to a gene: 9. CDR3 length: 15 amino acids. TCRdb independently ran MiXCR on the 5' RACE reads; one entry per CDR3 protein. The repertoire holds roughly 690,000 distinct CDR3 sequences, with roughly 20% as singletons. These data also formed part of another study, on T cells expressing NK-cell markers. That work adds: The CD3+CD56-NKG2C+ fraction was also led by these clonotypes in four donors.

The chain couples TRBV12-3 or TRBV12-4 to TRBJ1-1; TRBD1 matches 8 bases. This receptor was identified in a woman between 18 and 29 years old in good health. The specimen was PBMCs. Here the CDR3 reads CASRPTGERDTEAFF. CDR3 DNA sequence: TGTGCCAGCAGACCGACAGGGGAGAGGGACACTGAAGCTTTCTTT.